The source of this TCR beta chain is a study of T cells in Graves' hyperthyroidism and ophthalmopathy. Regarding the study as a whole: The blood repertoire included most of the expanded thyroid clonotypes above 0.001.

The source material, RNA transcripts, was used to amplify TCR beta CDR3 regions. RT-PCR in the first round (using the HTBI primer set) targeted the TCR CDR3. One entry per CDR3 protein, called by TCRdb with MiXCR from the multiplex PCR reads. The sample lists hundreds of thousands of distinct CDR3 sequences; 15% to 19% were seen once. Remarks on this clonotype: Its antigen is still unknown.

Fresh peripheral blood, approximately 10 ml, was the source of the PBMCs. Per the germline V gene, CDR1 is SGDLS and CDR2 is YYNGEE. Trimming cost V 7 bases and J 0 bases, with 14 bases left between them. This CDR3 comprises 15 residues. The sequenced sample consisted of blood. The clonotype originates from a woman between 18 and 29 years old with Graves' hyperthyroidism. The chain recombines TRBV9 with TRBJ1-5, with D hard to call. This CDR3 reads CASEDTSNSNQPQHF. CDR3 nucleotides: TGTGCCAGCGAAGATACCTCTAATAGCAATCAGCCCCAGCATTTT.